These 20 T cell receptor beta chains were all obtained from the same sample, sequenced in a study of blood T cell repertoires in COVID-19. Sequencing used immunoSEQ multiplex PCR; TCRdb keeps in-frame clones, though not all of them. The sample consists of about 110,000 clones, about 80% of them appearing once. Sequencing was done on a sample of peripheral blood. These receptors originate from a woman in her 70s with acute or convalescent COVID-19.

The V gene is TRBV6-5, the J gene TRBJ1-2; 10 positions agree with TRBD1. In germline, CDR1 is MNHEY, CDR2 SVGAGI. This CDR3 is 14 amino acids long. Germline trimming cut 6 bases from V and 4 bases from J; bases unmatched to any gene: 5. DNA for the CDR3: TGTGCCAGCAGCCGGGACAGGGGTGGCTATGGCTACACCTTC. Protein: CASSRDRGGYGYTF.

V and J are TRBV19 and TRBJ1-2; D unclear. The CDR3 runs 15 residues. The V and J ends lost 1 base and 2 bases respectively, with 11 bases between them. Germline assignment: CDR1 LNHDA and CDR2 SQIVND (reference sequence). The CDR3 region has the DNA TGTGCCAGTAGTATAGCAGAAAGATTGAACTATGGCTACACCTTC. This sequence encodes CASSIAERLNYGYTF. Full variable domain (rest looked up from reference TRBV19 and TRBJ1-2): DGGITQSPKYLFRKEGQNVTLSCEQNLNHDAMYWYRQDPGQGLRLIYYSQIVNDFQKGDIAEGYSVSREKKESFPLTVTSAQKNPTAFYLCASSIAERLNYGYTFGSGTRLTVV.

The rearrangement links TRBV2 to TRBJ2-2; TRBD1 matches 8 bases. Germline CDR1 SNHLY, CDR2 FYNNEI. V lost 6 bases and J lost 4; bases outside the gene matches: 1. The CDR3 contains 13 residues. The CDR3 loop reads CASRQGATGELFF. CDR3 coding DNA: TGTGCCAGCAGGCAGGGGGCCACCGGGGAGCTGTTTTTT.

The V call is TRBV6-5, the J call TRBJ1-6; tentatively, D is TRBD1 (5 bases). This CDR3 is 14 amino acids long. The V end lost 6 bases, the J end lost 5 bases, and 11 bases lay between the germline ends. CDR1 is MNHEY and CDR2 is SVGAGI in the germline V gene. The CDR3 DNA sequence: TGTGCCAGCAGCAGGGCCCCCAATAATTCACCCCTCCACTTT. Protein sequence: CASSRAPNNSPLHF.

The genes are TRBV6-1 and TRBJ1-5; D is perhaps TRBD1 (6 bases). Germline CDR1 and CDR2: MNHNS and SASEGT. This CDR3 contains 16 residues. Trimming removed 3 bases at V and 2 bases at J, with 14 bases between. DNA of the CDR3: TGTGCCAGCAGTGAGGATCAGGGGATACGCAATCAGCCCCAGCATTTT. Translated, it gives CASSEDQGIRNQPQHF.

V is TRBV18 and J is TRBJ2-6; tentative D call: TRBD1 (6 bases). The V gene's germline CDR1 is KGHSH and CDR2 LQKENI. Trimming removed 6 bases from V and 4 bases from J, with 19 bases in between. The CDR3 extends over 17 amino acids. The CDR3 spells CASSLGFRGSGANVLTF. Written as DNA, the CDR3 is TGTGCCAGCTCCCTCGGATTCAGGGGAAGCGGGGCCAACGTCCTGACTTTC.

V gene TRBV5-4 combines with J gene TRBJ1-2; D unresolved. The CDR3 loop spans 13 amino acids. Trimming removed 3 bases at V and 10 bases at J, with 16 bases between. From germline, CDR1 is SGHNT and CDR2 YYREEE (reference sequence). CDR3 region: CASSSALSPVYTF. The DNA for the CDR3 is TGTGCCAGCAGCTCCGCACTTAGTCCGGTCTACACCTTC. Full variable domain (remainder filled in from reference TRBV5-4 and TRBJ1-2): ETGVTQSPTHLIKTRGQQVTLRCSSQSGHNTVSWYQQALGQGPQFIFQYYREEENGRGNFPPRFSGLQFPNYSSELNVNALELDDSALYLCASSSALSPVYTFGSGTRLTVV.

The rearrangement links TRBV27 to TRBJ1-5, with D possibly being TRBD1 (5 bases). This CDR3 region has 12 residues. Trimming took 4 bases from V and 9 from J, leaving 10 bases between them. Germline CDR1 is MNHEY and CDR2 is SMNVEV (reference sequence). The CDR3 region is CASSSGGRPQHF. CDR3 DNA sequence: TGTGCCAGCAGTTCCGGGGGAAGGCCCCAGCATTTT.

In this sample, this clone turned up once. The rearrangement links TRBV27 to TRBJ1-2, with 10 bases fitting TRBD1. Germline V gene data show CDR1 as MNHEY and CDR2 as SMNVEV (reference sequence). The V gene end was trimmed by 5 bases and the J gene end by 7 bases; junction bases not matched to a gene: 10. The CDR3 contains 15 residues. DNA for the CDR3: TGTGCCAGCAGTAAAAACGGACAGGGGGGACCTGGCTACACCTTC. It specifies CASSKNGQGGPGYTF.

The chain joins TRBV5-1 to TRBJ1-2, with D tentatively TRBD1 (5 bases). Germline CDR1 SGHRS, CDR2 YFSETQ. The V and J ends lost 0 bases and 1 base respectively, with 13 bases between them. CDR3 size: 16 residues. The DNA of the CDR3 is TGCGCCAGCAGCTTGGTAGGCGGGGACTATAACTATGGCTACACCTTC. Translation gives CASSLVGGDYNYGYTF.

CDR3 sequence (DNA): TGTGCCAGCAGAAAAACAGGGGGTGGGCTTAATTCACCCCTCCACTTT. It yields the protein CASRKTGGGLNSPLHF. The V and J genes are TRBV28 and TRBJ1-6; TRBD1 matches 8 bases. The CDR3 covers 16 residues. With V trimmed by 6 bases and J by 6 bases, 10 bases remained unmatched. Germline V gene sequence: CDR1 MDHEN, CDR2 SYDVKM.

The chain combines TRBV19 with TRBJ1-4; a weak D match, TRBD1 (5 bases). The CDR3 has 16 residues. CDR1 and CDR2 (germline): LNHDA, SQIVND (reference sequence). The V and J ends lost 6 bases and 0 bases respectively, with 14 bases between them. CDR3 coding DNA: TGTGCCAGTAGATTGGGGCCGGGAGCAACTAATGAAAAACTGTTTTTT. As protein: CASRLGPGATNEKLFF.

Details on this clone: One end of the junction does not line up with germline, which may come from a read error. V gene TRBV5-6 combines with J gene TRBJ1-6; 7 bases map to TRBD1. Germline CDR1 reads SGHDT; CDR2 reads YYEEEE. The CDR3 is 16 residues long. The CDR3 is CASSLVRTGDNSPLHF. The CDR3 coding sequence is TGTGCCAGCAGTTTGGTTCGCACAGGGGATAATTCACCCCTCCACTTT.

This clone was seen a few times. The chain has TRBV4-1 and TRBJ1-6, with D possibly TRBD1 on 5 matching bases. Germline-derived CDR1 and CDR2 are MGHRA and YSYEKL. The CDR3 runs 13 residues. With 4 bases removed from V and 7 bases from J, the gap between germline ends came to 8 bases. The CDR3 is CASSPGGNSPLHF. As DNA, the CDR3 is TGCGCCAGCAGCCCTGGGGGGAATTCACCCCTCCACTTT.

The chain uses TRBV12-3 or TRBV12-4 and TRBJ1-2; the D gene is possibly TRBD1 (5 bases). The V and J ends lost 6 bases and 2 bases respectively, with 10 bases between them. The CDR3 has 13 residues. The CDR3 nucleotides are TGTGCCAGCAGCCCCGCAGGGAACTATGGCTACACCTTC. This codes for CASSPAGNYGYTF.

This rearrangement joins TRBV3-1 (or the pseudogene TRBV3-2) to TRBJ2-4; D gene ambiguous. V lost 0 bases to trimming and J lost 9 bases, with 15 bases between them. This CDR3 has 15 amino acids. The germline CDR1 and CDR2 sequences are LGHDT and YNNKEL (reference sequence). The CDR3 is CASSQEARSGAIQYF. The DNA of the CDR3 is TGTGCCAGCAGCCAAGAGGCCCGGTCTGGAGCCATTCAGTACTTC.

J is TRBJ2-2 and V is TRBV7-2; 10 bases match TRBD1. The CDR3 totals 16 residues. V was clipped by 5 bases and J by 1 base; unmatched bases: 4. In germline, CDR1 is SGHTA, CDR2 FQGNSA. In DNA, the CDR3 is TGTGCCAGCAGCCCGGGACAGGGGTGGAACACCGGGGAGCTGTTTTTT. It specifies CASSPGQGWNTGELFF.

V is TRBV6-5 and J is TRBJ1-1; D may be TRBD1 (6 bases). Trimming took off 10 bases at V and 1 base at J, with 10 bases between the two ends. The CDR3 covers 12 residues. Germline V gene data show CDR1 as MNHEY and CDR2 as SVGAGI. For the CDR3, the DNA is TGTGCCACGTCGACAGGGAACACTGAAGCTTTCTTT. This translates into CATSTGNTEAFF.

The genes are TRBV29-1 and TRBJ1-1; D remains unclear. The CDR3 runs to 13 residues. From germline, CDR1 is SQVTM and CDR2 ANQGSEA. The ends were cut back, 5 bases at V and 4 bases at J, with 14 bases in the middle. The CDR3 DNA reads TGCAGCGTTAGAATCGGTTGGAGCACTGAAGCTTTCTTT. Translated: CSVRIGWSTEAFF. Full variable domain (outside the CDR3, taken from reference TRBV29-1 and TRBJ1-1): SAVISQKPSRDICQRGTSLTIQCQVDSQVTMMFWYRQQPGQSLTLIATANQGSEATYESGFVIDKFPISRPNLTFSTLTVSNMSPEDSSIYLCSVRIGWSTEAFFGQGTRLTVV.

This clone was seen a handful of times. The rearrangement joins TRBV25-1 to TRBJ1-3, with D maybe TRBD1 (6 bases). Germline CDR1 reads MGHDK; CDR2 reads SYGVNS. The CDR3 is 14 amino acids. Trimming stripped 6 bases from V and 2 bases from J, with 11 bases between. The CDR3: CASSHRTAGNTIYF. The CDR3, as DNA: TGTGCCAGCAGCCATAGGACAGCTGGAAACACCATATATTTT.